One sample yielded the 32 T cell receptor beta chains listed below, sequenced in a study of cytomegalovirus exposure and HLA in healthy donors. Clones were read by immunoSEQ multiplex PCR, and TCRdb kept only the in-frame ones, dropping some. The sample lists tens of thousands of clones, around 94% seen once, with 1.5% to 1.7% in the top ten. Sequencing was done on a sample of PBMCs. The receptors stem from a man between 18 and 35 years old in good health and CMV-seropositive.

V gene TRBV6-1 combines with J gene TRBJ2-7; 8 bases fit TRBD1. The germline V gene has CDR1 MNHNS and CDR2 SASEGT. V was clipped by 6 bases and J by 1 base; unmatched bases: 8. There are 15 residues in the CDR3. The CDR3 DNA follows: TGTGCCAGCAGCTACCGTGGACAGGGATCCTACGAGCAGTACTTC. It translates to CASSYRGQGSYEQYF.

This chain connects TRBV10-3 to TRBJ2-5; maybe TRBD2 (5 bases). CDR1 is ENHRY, CDR2 SYGVKD, per germline. The CDR3 length is 15 residues. Trimming cost V 0 bases and J 4 bases, with 12 bases left between them. The CDR3 reads CAISESRAAGETQYF. CDR3 bases: TGTGCCATCAGTGAGTCGAGGGCAGCCGGAGAGACCCAGTACTTC.

The chain couples TRBV5-1 to TRBJ1-2, with 9 bases matching TRBD1. CDR1 and CDR2 from the germline V gene are SGHRS and YFSETQ. V lost 4 bases and J lost 4; bases outside the gene matches: 2. The CDR3 length is 13 residues. The CDR3 coding sequence is TGCGCCAGCAGCGTACAGGGGGCCTATGGCTACACCTTC. Translated, it gives CASSVQGAYGYTF.

The J gene is TRBJ2-1, the V gene TRBV30; D gene uncertain. This CDR3 comprises 15 residues. Germline CDR1 reads GTSNPN; CDR2 reads SVGIG (reference sequence). V lost 2 bases and J lost 7, with 18 bases in between. The CDR3 bases are TGTGCCTGGAGTCAAGCGCAGAACCGATTTAATGAGCAGTTCTTC. It yields the protein CAWSQAQNRFNEQFF.

The CDR3 loop is CASSLDRQQPQHF. The CDR3 DNA reads as TGTGCCAGCAGCCTCGACAGGCAACAGCCCCAGCATTTT. The V and J genes are TRBV6-5 and TRBJ1-5; D might be TRBD1 (6 bases). The V end was cut by 6 bases, the J end by 7 bases, with 13 bases between. The V gene's germline CDR1 is MNHEY and CDR2 SVGAGI. The CDR3 is 13 amino acids.

The chain is built from TRBV7-3 and TRBJ2-3; D might be TRBD1 (6 bases). V dropped 0 bases and J dropped 0 bases, with 7 bases sitting between them. CDR3 length: 15 residues. Germline values: CDR1 SGHTA, CDR2 FQGTGA. In DNA, the CDR3 is TGTGCCAGCAGCTTAACCGGGACAAGCACAGATACGCAGTATTTT. It translates to CASSLTGTSTDTQYF.

The chain links TRBV5-1 to TRBJ1-3; tentatively, D is TRBD1 (6 bases). The CDR3 extends over 15 amino acids. Germline V lookup: CDR1 SGHRS, CDR2 YFSETQ. Deletions cut 0 bases from V and 4 bases from J, with 11 bases between. The CDR3 sequence is CASSLAQGTGNTIYF. In DNA form, the CDR3 reads TGCGCCAGCAGCTTGGCCCAGGGGACAGGAAACACCATATATTTT.

This chain connects TRBV6-5 to TRBJ2-1; TRBD1 matches at 7 bases. CDR1 is MNHEY, CDR2 SVGAGI, per germline. The CDR3 has 13 residues. The J segment lost 7 bases and the V segment lost 5 bases, leaving 5 bases of the junction unmatched. The CDR3 is CASSHGDSNEQFF. In DNA form, the CDR3 reads TGTGCCAGCAGTCATGGGGACAGTAATGAGCAGTTCTTC.

This clone was seen once. This chain uses TRBV5-1 with TRBJ2-1; tentative D call: TRBD2 (5 bases). Germline CDR1 and CDR2: SGHRS and YFSETQ. Trimming shortened V by 1 base and J by 3 bases, and 11 bases separated the two germline ends. The CDR3 contains 15 residues. The CDR3 reads CASSLTSSFYNEQFF. The CDR3 DNA is TGCGCCAGCAGCTTGACGTCTAGCTTCTACAATGAGCAGTTCTTC.

The chain uses TRBV11-2 and TRBJ2-4; TRBD1 might be the D (6 bases). Trimming took 5 bases from V and 3 from J, leaving 14 bases between them. Germline lookup yields CDR1 SGHAT and CDR2 FQNNGV. The CDR3 totals 15 residues. The DNA for the CDR3 is TGTGCCAGCAGCCGCTACAGGGCTGGCAAAAACATTCAGTACTTC. Protein product: CASSRYRAGKNIQYF.

The CDR3 coding sequence is TGTGCCAGCAGCGCGGACAGTTACAATGAGCAGTTCTTC. Its protein product is CASSADSYNEQFF. This chain connects TRBV7-9 to TRBJ2-1; D perhaps matches TRBD1 (6 bases). With 5 bases removed from V and 4 bases from J, the gap between germline ends came to 9 bases. Germline V gene sequence: CDR1 SEHNR, CDR2 FQNEAQ (reference sequence). This CDR3 has 13 residues.

This chain links TRBV4-1 with TRBJ2-1; D perhaps matches TRBD2 (6 bases). Trimming removed 4 bases from V and 3 bases from J, with 16 bases in between. CDR1 and CDR2 (germline): MGHRA, YSYEKL. This CDR3 region has 16 residues. The DNA for the CDR3 is TGCGCCAGCAGCCGGGGGAGGACTGAATTCTACAATGAGCAGTTCTTC. Amino acid sequence: CASSRGRTEFYNEQFF.

This clone showed up just once. The chain carries TRBV28 and TRBJ2-7; D not certain. Germline V gives CDR1 MDHEN, CDR2 SYDVKM. V lost 3 bases, J lost 2 bases, and 17 bases lay in between. The CDR3 has 16 residues. Here the CDR3 reads CASSLWSMTETYEQYF. The CDR3 DNA reads TGTGCCAGCAGTTTGTGGAGTATGACGGAGACCTACGAGCAGTACTTC.

CDR3 sequence reads: CAWDGDRGPHEQYF. The DNA for the CDR3 is TGTGCCTGGGATGGGGACAGGGGGCCCCACGAGCAGTACTTC. This chain connects TRBV30 to TRBJ2-7; 12 bases agree with TRBD1. The germline gives CDR1 GTSNPN, CDR2 SVGIG (reference sequence). The J segment lost 5 bases and the V segment lost 5 bases, leaving 7 bases of the junction unmatched. The CDR3 contains 14 residues. The whole variable domain, filled in from reference TRBV30 and TRBJ2-7, reads SQTIHQWPATLVQPVGSPLSLECTVEGTSNPNLYWYRQAAGRGLQLLFYSVGIGQISSEVPQNLSASRPQDRQFILSSKKLLLSDSGFYLCAWDGDRGPHEQYFGPGTRLTVT.

The genes are TRBV7-9 and TRBJ2-5, with 7 nucleotides matching TRBD1. Unmatched junction bases numbered 4, after V lost 4 bases and J lost 2 bases. Germline lookup yields CDR1 SEHNR and CDR2 FQNEAQ (reference sequence). This CDR3 contains 14 residues. The CDR3 bases are TGTGCCAGCAGCTCCCGGACAGGTCAAGAGACCCAGTACTTC. Protein product: CASSSRTGQETQYF. The full variable domain, in which reference TRBV7-9 and TRBJ2-5 provide the parts outside the CDR3, is DTGVSQNPRHKITKRGQNVTFRCDPISEHNRLYWYRQTLGQGPEFLTYFQNEAQLEKSRLLSDRFSAERPKGSFSTLEIQRTEQGDSAMYLCASSSRTGQETQYFGPGTRLLVL.

This chain connects TRBV19 to TRBJ2-3; TRBD2 agrees at 10 bases. In germline, CDR1 is LNHDA, CDR2 SQIVND (reference sequence). The V gene end was trimmed by 6 bases and the J gene end by 2 bases; junction bases not matched to a gene: 11. The CDR3 consists of 17 residues. The CDR3 loop reads CASRPPGLARHTDTQYF. CDR3 DNA sequence: TGTGCCAGTAGACCTCCGGGACTAGCGAGACACACAGATACGCAGTATTTT.

V is TRBV28 and J is TRBJ1-2, with 10 bases lining up with TRBD1. The germline CDR1 and CDR2 sequences are MDHEN and SYDVKM. There are 16 residues in the CDR3. Trimming removed 7 bases from V and 4 bases from J; junction bases left unmatched: 12. The CDR3 DNA reads as TGTGCCAGCAAATTGACAGGGGGCGAAGACCCCTATGGCTACACCTTC. As protein: CASKLTGGEDPYGYTF.

This clone appeared once. The chain recombines TRBV7-3 with TRBJ2-7, with D maybe TRBD1 (6 bases). Germline V lookup: CDR1 SGHTA, CDR2 FQGTGA. CDR3 length equals 15 residues. V gave up 1 base and J gave up 1 base, with 11 bases separating them. The CDR3 region is CASSLRAGDSYEQYF. DNA of the CDR3: TGTGCCAGCAGCTTAAGAGCAGGGGATTCCTACGAGCAGTACTTC. Together with reference TRBV7-3 and TRBJ2-7, the CDR3 gives the full variable domain: GAGVSQTPSNKVTEKGKYVELRCDPISGHTALYWYRQSLGQGPEFLIYFQGTGAADDSGLPNDRFFAVRPEGSVSTLKIQRTERGDSAVYLCASSLRAGDSYEQYFGPGTRLTVT.

This chain links TRBV7-3 with TRBJ2-1, with a weak D call TRBD2 (6 bases). This CDR3 has 13 residues. Trimming left V 3 bases short and J 6 bases short, with 9 bases between. Germline V lookup: CDR1 SGHTA, CDR2 FQGTGA. CDR3 sequence (DNA): TGTGCCAGCAGCTTCCAGGGAGGCAATGAGCAGTTCTTC. Amino acids: CASSFQGGNEQFF.

The chain uses TRBV28 and TRBJ2-7, with a possible D match to TRBD1 (6 bases). Trimming pared 7 bases from V and 2 bases from J, leaving 21 bases between. Germline V gives CDR1 MDHEN, CDR2 SYDVKM. The CDR3 has 16 amino acids. Here the CDR3 DNA reads TGTGCCAGCAATGCAGGAGGACAGTTGGCGACCTACGAGCAGTACTTC. Translated, it gives CASNAGGQLATYEQYF.

V is TRBV7-9 and J is TRBJ1-4; the D gene is possibly TRBD1 (6 bases). The length of the CDR3 is 16 residues. V shed 0 bases and J shed 0 bases, with 8 bases lying between them. The germline CDR1 and CDR2 sequences are SEHNR and FQNEAQ (reference sequence). CDR3 amino acids: CASSLAGAATNEKLFF. The CDR3 coding sequence is TGTGCCAGCAGCTTAGCGGGGGCAGCAACTAATGAAAAACTGTTTTTT.

On this clone: Different DNA sequences within this sample yield the same CDR3. CDR3 coding DNA: TGTGCCAGCTCCCCTCCGAGCTCCTACGAGCAGTACTTC. Translating gives CASSPPSSYEQYF. This chain joins TRBV18 and TRBJ2-7, with D uncertain. Trimming pared 6 bases from V and 0 bases from J, leaving 9 bases between. The CDR3 sequence is 13 residues long. Germline V gene sequence: CDR1 KGHSH, CDR2 LQKENI.

The genes are TRBV11-3 and TRBJ1-2; 7 bases fit TRBD1. This CDR3 region has 17 residues. V lost 0 bases and J lost 4; bases outside the gene matches: 11. Germline V CDR1 and CDR2: SGHNT, YENEEA. For the CDR3, the DNA is TGTGCCAGCAGCTTAGATCTGGGGACAGCAGGTAGCTATGGCTACACCTTC. It yields the protein CASSLDLGTAGSYGYTF.

This chain links TRBV11-2 with TRBJ2-5, with no clear D. V gave up 5 bases and J gave up 1 base, with 5 bases separating them. This CDR3 is 12 amino acids long. Germline CDR1 reads SGHAT; CDR2 reads FQNNGV. CDR3 sequence (DNA): TGTGCCAGCAGCCCTATCCAAGAGACCCAGTACTTC. As protein: CASSPIQETQYF. The entire variable domain, with the rest obtained from reference TRBV11-2 and TRBJ2-5, is as follows: EAGVAQSPRYKIIEKRQSVAFWCNPISGHATLYWYQQILGQGPKLLIQFQNNGVVDDSQLPKDRFSAERLKGVDSTLKIQPAKLEDSAVYLCASSPIQETQYFGPGTRLLVL.

The DNA of the CDR3 is TGTGCCAGTAGTCAAGACAGGGGAGGAGATGAAAAACTGTTTTTT. Its protein is CASSQDRGGDEKLFF. V gene TRBV19 combines with J gene TRBJ1-4, with 8 bases fitting TRBD1. With 5 bases clipped from V and 6 bases from J, the junction kept 8 bases outside the gene matches. The CDR3 runs to 15 residues. Germline CDR1 is LNHDA and CDR2 is SQIVND (reference sequence).

This chain uses TRBV28 with TRBJ2-3; a weak D match, TRBD2 (5 bases). Germline V gene sequence: CDR1 MDHEN, CDR2 SYDVKM. The V and J ends lost 2 bases and 2 bases respectively, with 5 bases between them. The CDR3 runs to 13 residues. CDR3 region: CASSLDYTDTQYF. The DNA for the CDR3 is TGTGCCAGCAGTTTAGACTACACAGATACGCAGTATTTT. The variable domain in full, completed from reference TRBV28 and TRBJ2-3, reads DVKVTQSSRYLVKRTGEKVFLECVQDMDHENMFWYRQDPGLGLRLIYFSYDVKMKEKGDIPEGYSVSREKKERFSLILESASTNQTSMYLCASSLDYTDTQYFGPGTRLTVL.

The rearrangement joins TRBV6-1 to TRBJ2-5, with a weak D call TRBD2 (5 bases). The CDR3 runs to 13 residues. Germline V gives CDR1 MNHNS, CDR2 SASEGT. Trimming left V 6 bases short and J 3 bases short, with 11 bases between. The chain's CDR3 is CASRPRGKETQYF. In nucleotides, the CDR3 is TGTGCCAGCAGGCCGAGAGGGAAAGAGACCCAGTACTTC.

The gene calls are TRBV28 and TRBJ2-5; 10 bases are a match to TRBD2. J gave up 2 bases and V 8 bases, and 5 bases lay outside the gene matches. This CDR3 has 14 amino acids. CDR1 is MDHEN and CDR2 is SYDVKM in the germline V gene. CDR3 protein: CASRAGGTQETQYF. As DNA, the CDR3 is TGTGCCAGCCGAGCGGGAGGGACACAAGAGACCCAGTACTTC.

The V call is TRBV27, the J call TRBJ1-5; 7 nucleotides line up with TRBD1. CDR1 and CDR2 (germline): MNHEY, SMNVEV (reference sequence). The CDR3 is 14 amino acids. With 6 bases clipped from V and 2 bases from J, the junction kept 4 bases outside the gene matches. CDR3 DNA sequence: TGTGCCAGCAGGGTAGGACAGGGCAATCAGCCCCAGCATTTT. Encoded protein: CASRVGQGNQPQHF.

V usage is TRBV28 and J usage is TRBJ2-7; possible D gene TRBD2, 5 bases. Germline V gene sequence: CDR1 MDHEN, CDR2 SYDVKM. The CDR3 consists of 15 residues. V lost 7 bases to trimming and J lost 6 bases, with 22 bases between them. The CDR3 region has the DNA TGTGCCAGCACCCCAGGTGCGGGCTTTGCGGGCGAGCAGTACTTC. This sequence encodes CASTPGAGFAGEQYF.

The chain links TRBV28 to TRBJ2-7; D might be TRBD1 (6 bases). The CDR3 consists of 14 residues. V was cut by 2 bases and J by 5 bases, with 13 bases left in between. Germline V lookup: CDR1 MDHEN, CDR2 SYDVKM. The CDR3 loop reads CASSLGHRAHEQYF. The CDR3 DNA sequence: TGTGCCAGCAGTTTAGGGCACAGGGCCCACGAGCAGTACTTC.

The rearrangement joins TRBV29-1 to TRBJ2-7; TRBD2 matches 8 bases. There are 14 residues in the CDR3. The ends lost 5 bases at V and 0 bases at J; junction bases unmatched: 6. Germline CDR1 is SQVTM and CDR2 is ANQGSEA. CDR3 sequence (DNA): TGCAGCGTTACCCCCGGGGGGGCCTCCTACGAGCAGTACTTC. Its translation is CSVTPGGASYEQYF.